A single T cell receptor (beta chain) is shown here with its context. Its antigen is currently not known. The input lacks base qualities; no much larger clone sits a single base away. The library relied on the immunoSEQ multiplex PCR assay. Held by TCRdb, this immuneACCESS table contains in-frame sequences only and omits some clones. Under half of the omission traces to an unresolved V gene where checked; the cause of the rest is unknown. This sample lists fewer than 100,000 clones; around 95% were detected once. The top ten clonotypes cover 0.22% of the sample. From the cysteine through the phenylalanine, the CDR3 covers 14 amino acids. The DNA shown is the 42-base CDR3, in frame from base 1. Via the germline V gene (reference sequence), CDR1 is SEHNR and CDR2 FQNEAQ. The germline V and J ends show losses of 6 bases and 5 bases respectively, and no gene match explains 7 bases of the junction. This sample was taken from a study of technical replicates of blood from four donors (dated by TCRdb to 2015 to 2018).

The receptor chain draws on TRBV7-9 and TRBJ2-5, and 9 junctional nucleotides match TRBD1. The source of this sequence is a human donor in good health. The specimen sequenced was T cells isolated from PBMCs. The DNA is TGTGCCAGCAGTGTCAACAGGGGGCAGGAGACCCAGTACTTC. This translates into CASSVNRGQETQYF.